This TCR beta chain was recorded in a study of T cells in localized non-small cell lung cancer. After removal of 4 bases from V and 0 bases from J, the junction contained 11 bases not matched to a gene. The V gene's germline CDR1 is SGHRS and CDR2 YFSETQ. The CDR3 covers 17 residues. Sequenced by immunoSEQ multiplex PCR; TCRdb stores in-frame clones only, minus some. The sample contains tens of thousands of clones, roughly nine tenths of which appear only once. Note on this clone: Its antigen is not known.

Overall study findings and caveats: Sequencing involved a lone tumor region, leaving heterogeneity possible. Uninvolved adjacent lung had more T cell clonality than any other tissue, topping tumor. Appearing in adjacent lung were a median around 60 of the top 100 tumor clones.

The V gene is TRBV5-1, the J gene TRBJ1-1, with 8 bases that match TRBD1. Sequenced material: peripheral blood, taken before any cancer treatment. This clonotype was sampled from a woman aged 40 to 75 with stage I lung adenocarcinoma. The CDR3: CASSPRTGRFMNTEAFF. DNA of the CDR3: TGCGCCAGCAGCCCACGGACAGGGCGTTTCATGAACACTGAAGCTTTCTTT.